This section outlines one T cell receptor (beta chain) sequence together with its context. This specimen belongs to a study of graft-versus-host responses after intestinal transplantation. The J segment lost 5 bases and the V segment lost 3 bases, leaving 8 bases of the junction unmatched. Germline lookup yields CDR1 SGHKS and CDR2 YYEKEE (reference sequence). The CDR3 loop spans 14 amino acids. The repertoire was sequenced with immunoSEQ multiplex PCR; TCRdb's copy has only in-frame clones and lacks some. The sample has 62,000 or so clones, over 85% seen once; the top ten hold around 1.5%. This rearrangement joins TRBV5-5 to TRBJ2-7; 7 positions match TRBD1. The sample in question was PBMCs, obtained 26 days after transplant. The receptor's source is a human patient who received an intestinal transplant, so some T cells may come from the graft donor. The chain's CDR3 is CASSSNPGQDEQYV. The CDR3 nucleotides are TGTGCCAGCAGCTCTAACCCTGGACAGGACGAGCAGTACGTC.